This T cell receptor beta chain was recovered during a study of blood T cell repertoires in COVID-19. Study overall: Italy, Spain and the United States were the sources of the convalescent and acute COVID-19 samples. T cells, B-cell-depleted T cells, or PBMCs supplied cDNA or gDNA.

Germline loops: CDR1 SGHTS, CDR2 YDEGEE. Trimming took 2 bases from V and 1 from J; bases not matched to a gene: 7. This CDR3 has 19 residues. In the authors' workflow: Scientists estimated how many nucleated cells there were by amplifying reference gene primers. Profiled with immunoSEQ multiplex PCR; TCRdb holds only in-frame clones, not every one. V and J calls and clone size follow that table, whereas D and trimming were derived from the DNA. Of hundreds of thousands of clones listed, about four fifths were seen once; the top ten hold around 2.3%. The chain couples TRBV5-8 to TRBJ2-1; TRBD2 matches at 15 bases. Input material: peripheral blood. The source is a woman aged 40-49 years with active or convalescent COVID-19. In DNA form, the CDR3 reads TGTGCCAGCAGCTTAAATTTCGGGACTAGCGGGGGGTCCTACAATGAGCAGTTCTTC. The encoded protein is CASSLNFGTSGGSYNEQFF.